This entry lists 8 T cell receptor beta chains sequenced from one sample in a study of T cell responses to AZD1222 COVID-19 vaccine. Data came from immunoSEQ multiplex PCR; TCRdb stores just in-frame clones and leaves some out. The sample contains some 75,000 clones, approximately 90% of which appear only once. The specimen was peripheral blood, collected on day 0 of AZD1222 vaccination. Receptors were obtained from an adult in good health.

A single count supports this clone. The V call is TRBV9, the J call TRBJ2-2, with a possible D match to TRBD2 (7 bases). Per the germline V gene, CDR1 is SGDLS and CDR2 is YYNGEE. Trimming pared 0 bases from V and 5 bases from J, leaving 14 bases between. This CDR3 has 16 residues. CDR3 DNA: TGTGCCAGCAGCGTAGTGACCGGGGGGCGGACCGGGGAGCTGTTTTTT. This codes for CASSVVTGGRTGELFF.

V is TRBV5-1 and J is TRBJ2-5; D is unresolved. The V end was cut by 0 bases, the J end by 1 base, with 7 bases between. The CDR3 contains 14 residues. Germline-derived CDR1 and CDR2 are SGHRS and YFSETQ. In DNA form, the CDR3 reads TGCGCCAGCAGCTTGGAGAACACCCAAGAGACCCAGTACTTC. As protein: CASSLENTQETQYF.

The J gene is TRBJ1-5, the V gene TRBV6-1; no clear D. The germline V gene has CDR1 MNHNS and CDR2 SASEGT. The CDR3 sequence is 13 residues long. Trimming cost V 2 bases and J 4 bases, with 6 bases left between them. The CDR3 loop is CASSEMENQPQHF. The CDR3 DNA reads as TGTGCCAGCAGTGAAATGGAAAATCAGCCCCAGCATTTT.

The chain couples TRBV10-2 to TRBJ2-5; D unresolved. Germline V gene lookup returns CDR1 WSHSY and CDR2 SAAADI. V lost 0 bases to trimming and J lost 7 bases, with 9 bases between them. This CDR3 has 13 residues. As DNA, the CDR3 is TGCGCCAGCAGTGAGTCGTTTGAGGCGACCCAGTACTTC. This encodes CASSESFEATQYF.

V is TRBV4-1 and J is TRBJ2-7; D is undetermined. This CDR3 is 15 amino acids long. CDR1 MGHRA and CDR2 YSYEKL come from the germline V gene. Trimming left V 0 bases short and J 4 bases short, with 13 bases between. In DNA form, the CDR3 reads TGCGCCAGCAGCCAAGACCAGGTCAACAGTTACGAGCAGTACGTC. Amino acid sequence: CASSQDQVNSYEQYV.

The J gene is TRBJ1-6, the V gene TRBV7-9; tentatively, D is TRBD1 (6 bases). CDR1 SEHNR and CDR2 FQNEAQ come from the germline V gene (reference sequence). Trimming left V 1 base short and J 10 bases short, with 11 bases between. The CDR3 consists of 14 residues. CDR3 sequence reads: CASSLEGGVSPLHF. Here the CDR3 DNA reads TGTGCCAGCAGCTTAGAGGGGGGAGTCTCACCCCTCCACTTT. The full variable domain, completed using reference TRBV7-9 and TRBJ1-6, is DTGVSQNPRHKITKRGQNVTFRCDPISEHNRLYWYRQTLGQGPEFLTYFQNEAQLEKSRLLSDRFSAERPKGSFSTLEIQRTEQGDSAMYLCASSLEGGVSPLHFGNGTRLTVT.

The chain carries TRBV5-4 and TRBJ2-7; 11 nucleotides align to TRBD2. The CDR3 consists of 16 residues. Germline V CDR1 and CDR2: SGHNT, YYREEE (reference sequence). Unmatched junction bases numbered 8, after V lost 3 bases and J lost 3 bases. The CDR3 region has the DNA TGTGCCAGCAGCTGGGGGGGGACTAGCGGTAACTACGAGCAGTACTTC. Its protein is CASSWGGTSGNYEQYF.

V gene TRBV27 combines with J gene TRBJ2-1, with D hard to call. V was cut by 5 bases and J by 9 bases, with 11 bases left in between. This CDR3 has 12 amino acids. CDR1 and CDR2 from the germline V gene are MNHEY and SMNVEV (reference sequence). CDR3 region: CASSPTEGEQFF. In DNA, the CDR3 is TGTGCCAGCAGTCCCACAGAAGGTGAGCAGTTCTTC.